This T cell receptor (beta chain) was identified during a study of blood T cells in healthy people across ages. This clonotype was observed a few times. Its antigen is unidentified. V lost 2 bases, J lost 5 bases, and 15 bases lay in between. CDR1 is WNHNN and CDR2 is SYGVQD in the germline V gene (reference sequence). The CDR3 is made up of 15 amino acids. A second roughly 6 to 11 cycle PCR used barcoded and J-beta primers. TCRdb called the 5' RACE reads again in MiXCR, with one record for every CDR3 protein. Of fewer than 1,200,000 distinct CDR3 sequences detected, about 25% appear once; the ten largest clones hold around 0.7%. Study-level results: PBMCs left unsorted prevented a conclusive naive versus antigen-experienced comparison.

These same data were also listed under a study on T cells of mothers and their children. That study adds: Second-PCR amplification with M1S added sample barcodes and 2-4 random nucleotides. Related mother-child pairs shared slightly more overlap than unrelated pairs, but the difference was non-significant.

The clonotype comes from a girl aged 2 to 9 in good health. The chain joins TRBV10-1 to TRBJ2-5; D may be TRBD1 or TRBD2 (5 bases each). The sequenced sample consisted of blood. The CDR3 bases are TGCGCCAGCAGTGAGGAAGGGGACCCTCGGGAGACCCAGTACTTC. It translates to CASSEEGDPRETQYF.